Shown below are 18 T cell receptor beta chains from a single sample sequenced in a study of shared clonotypes between healthy human individuals. Terminally differentiated effector memory CD45RA+ cells were excluded by CCR7 positive selection of CD45RO-negative cells. Here immunoSEQ multiplex PCR was the method, and the copy in TCRdb shows in-frame clones only, minus some. In the table there are around 700,000 clones, about 91% of which are singletons. Source material: naive CD8+ T cells sorted from blood. These TCRs come from a man aged 25-40 years in good health.

The chain is built from TRBV27 and TRBJ2-2; tentative D call: TRBD2 (6 bases). CDR3 length: 15 amino acids. Germline V gene sequence: CDR1 MNHEY, CDR2 SMNVEV (reference sequence). Trimming stripped 3 bases from V and 1 base from J, with 9 bases between. The CDR3 nucleotides read TGTGCCAGCAGTTTCCGGCGGGAGAACACCGGGGAGCTGTTTTTT. This codes for CASSFRRENTGELFF.

The chain employs TRBV4-1 and TRBJ2-1; D is perhaps TRBD2 (6 bases). In germline, CDR1 is MGHRA, CDR2 YSYEKL. The V gene lost 1 base and the J gene lost 5 bases, with 9 bases spanning the gap. The CDR3 is 14 amino acids. The CDR3 region is CASSQVAAHNEQFF. CDR3 bases: TGCGCCAGCAGCCAAGTAGCGGCCCACAATGAGCAGTTCTTC.

This clone was observed a handful of times. The CDR3 protein is CASSVQGTLNYGYTF. The DNA for the CDR3 is TGTGCCAGCAGCGTACAGGGGACTTTGAACTATGGCTACACCTTC. The chain couples TRBV7-9 to TRBJ1-2; TRBD1 agrees at 7 bases. There are 15 residues in the CDR3. Germline CDR1 is SEHNR and CDR2 is FQNEAQ (reference sequence). Unmatched junction bases numbered 8, after V lost 5 bases and J lost 2 bases.

The genes are TRBV10-3 and TRBJ2-1; TRBD2 aligns across 10 bases. The germline V gene encodes CDR1 ENHRY and CDR2 SYGVKD. This CDR3 region has 14 residues. V was pared by 7 bases and J by 3 bases, with 3 bases of the junction left unmatched. For the CDR3, the DNA is TGTGCCATCACTGGGACTAGCGTCTACAATGAGCAGTTCTTC. Its translation: CAITGTSVYNEQFF.

This CDR3 reads CSETGESQETQYF. In DNA, the CDR3 is TGCAGCGAGACAGGGGAGTCCCAAGAGACCCAGTACTTC. The chain has TRBV29-1 and TRBJ2-5; 8 bases map to TRBD1. The CDR3 length is 13 residues. With 7 bases clipped from V and 1 base from J, the junction kept 5 bases outside the gene matches. Germline-derived CDR1 and CDR2 are SQVTM and ANQGSEA.

J is TRBJ1-2 and V is TRBV29-1; a possible D gene is TRBD1 (6 bases). V lost 7 bases and J lost 2, with 26 bases in between. This CDR3 spans 17 amino acids. Looked up from germline, CDR1 is SQVTM and CDR2 is ANQGSEA. CDR3 sequence: CSAPSYGRGEKNYGYTF. CDR3 bases: TGCAGCGCTCCCTCTTATGGCAGGGGCGAAAAAAACTATGGCTACACCTTC.

The rearrangement links TRBV28 to TRBJ2-7, with TRBD2 as a possible D gene (6 bases). The ends were cut back, 6 bases at V and 4 bases at J, with 19 bases in the middle. The CDR3 runs 15 residues. Germline V gene lookup returns CDR1 MDHEN and CDR2 SYDVKM. Here the CDR3 DNA reads TGTGCCAGCAGGGTGACTCGGGACTTTCATTACGAGCAGTACTTC. Protein product: CASRVTRDFHYEQYF.

Notes on this clone: The sample has other DNA sequences that encode this CDR3 too. V and J are TRBV29-1 and TRBJ2-7; possibly TRBD1 for D (6 bases). Germline CDR1 is SQVTM and CDR2 is ANQGSEA. Trimming left V 3 bases short and J 2 bases short, with 8 bases between. The CDR3 loop spans 12 amino acids. This CDR3 is CSVEGQAYEQYF. CDR3 DNA sequence: TGCAGCGTTGAGGGACAAGCCTACGAGCAGTACTTC.

This clone was observed a handful of times. One end of the junction varies from germline; a read error may be responsible. The chain combines TRBV7-9 with TRBJ1-2, with D possibly matching TRBD1 (6 bases). The CDR3 runs to 11 residues. CDR1 and CDR2 (germline): SEHNR, FQNEAQ (reference sequence). CDR3 sequence (DNA): TGTGCCAGCAGCAGAACAGGGATCACCGACTTC. This sequence encodes CASSRTGITDF.

This sequence joins TRBV19 and TRBJ2-1, with D possibly TRBD1 on 6 matching bases. CDR1 LNHDA and CDR2 SQIVND come from the germline V gene (reference sequence). Trimming shortened V by 3 bases and J by 8 bases, and 11 bases separated the two germline ends. The CDR3 is made up of 13 amino acids. CDR3 nucleotides: TGTGCCAGTAGTATGCGTCAGGGGTATGAGCAGTTCTTC. Encoded protein: CASSMRQGYEQFF.

The rearrangement uses TRBV28 and TRBJ2-1; D gene ambiguous. CDR1 and CDR2 (germline): MDHEN, SYDVKM. The CDR3 totals 13 residues. Trimming stripped 4 bases from V and 3 bases from J, with 7 bases between. CDR3 nucleotide sequence: TGTGCCAGCAGTTCGACCAACTACAATGAGCAGTTCTTC. It translates to CASSSTNYNEQFF.

With regard to this clone: This may arise from a read error, as a much more abundant clone is one base away. The V gene is TRBV7-9, the J gene TRBJ2-7; no definite D call. Between the trimmed V and J ends, which lost 5 bases and 2 bases, there was a span of 4 bases. Germline V gives CDR1 SEHNR, CDR2 FQNEAQ (reference sequence). The CDR3 has 11 residues. Here the CDR3 reads CASSPTYEQYF. DNA of the CDR3: TGTGCCAGCAGCCCAACCTACGAGCAGTACTTC. The whole variable domain, remainder taken from reference TRBV7-9 and TRBJ2-7, is DTGVSQNPRHKITKRGQNVTFRCDPISEHNRLYWYRQTLGQGPEFLTYFQNEAQLEKSRLLSDRFSAERPKGSFSTLEIQRTEQGDSAMYLCASSPTYEQYFGPGTRLTVT.

For this clone: The sample holds other DNA sequences that translate to the same CDR3. V and J are TRBV27 and TRBJ2-7, with a tentative D call TRBD2 (7 bases). Trimming removed 8 bases at V and 3 bases at J, with 14 bases between. The CDR3 has 13 residues. Germline V gene data show CDR1 as MNHEY and CDR2 as SMNVEV (reference sequence). The CDR3 nucleotides read TGTGCCAGCTCCTTGGGGGGGCTCTACGAGCAGTACTTC. It yields the protein CASSLGGLYEQYF.

The chain couples TRBV28 to TRBJ1-2; D uncertain. V lost 3 bases and J lost 1, with 6 bases in between. The CDR3 spans 13 residues. Germline CDR1 MDHEN, CDR2 SYDVKM. CDR3 in amino acids: CASSFQVNYGYTF. The CDR3 nucleotides read TGTGCCAGCAGTTTCCAGGTTAACTATGGCTACACCTTC.

V is TRBV29-1 and J is TRBJ2-7, with 10 bases fitting TRBD1. CDR3 length: 14 residues. Germline CDR1 is SQVTM and CDR2 is ANQGSEA. V trimming: 4 bases; J trimming: 4 bases; junction bases outside the gene matches: 7. The CDR3 DNA reads TGCAGCGTTGGCGCCCGGGACAGGGGATACGAGCAGTACTTC. Its translation is CSVGARDRGYEQYF.

This chain connects TRBV7-9 to TRBJ1-2; D is ambiguous. The CDR3 totals 14 residues. Germline V gene sequence: CDR1 SEHNR, CDR2 FQNEAQ (reference sequence). The V and J ends lost 6 bases and 8 bases respectively, with 19 bases between them. Here the CDR3 DNA reads TGTGCCAGCAGTTCGGACTCTTTTTCCATCGGCTACACCTTC. Its translation: CASSSDSFSIGYTF. Full variable domain (missing parts from reference TRBV7-9 and TRBJ1-2): DTGVSQNPRHKITKRGQNVTFRCDPISEHNRLYWYRQTLGQGPEFLTYFQNEAQLEKSRLLSDRFSAERPKGSFSTLEIQRTEQGDSAMYLCASSSDSFSIGYTFGSGTRLTVV.

In this sample, this clone turned up once. The V call is TRBV6-5, the J call TRBJ1-5, with D uncertain. From germline, CDR1 is MNHEY and CDR2 SVGAGI. V was trimmed by 0 bases and J by 6 bases, leaving 6 bases between them. The CDR3 spans 13 residues. DNA of the CDR3: TGTGCCAGCAGTTACTCGGTGGGTCAGCCCCAGCATTTT. Translation: CASSYSVGQPQHF.

J is TRBJ2-7 and V is TRBV28; D is possibly TRBD1 or TRBD2 (8 bases each). The CDR3 is made up of 20 amino acids. CDR1 MDHEN and CDR2 SYDVKM come from the germline V gene. The ends were cut back, 4 bases at V and 1 base at J, with 29 bases in the middle. The CDR3 bases are TGTGCCAGCAGTTCCATAGTCGGACAGGGACCGACTAGCGCTTCCTACGAGCAGTACTTC. It encodes CASSSIVGQGPTSASYEQYF.